The sample holds many counts of the clone carrying this T cell receptor (beta chain). What it recognizes is unknown. The data were taken from a study of identical twins. Study results and limitations: Conclusions were drawn cross-sectionally by statistical analysis, without following the same donors. Monozygotic twin pairs showed more out-of-frame TCR alpha sharing than models estimated.

The length of the CDR3 is 13 residues. V was cut by 3 bases and J by 6 bases, with 11 bases left in between. Through template switching, a universal primer site was introduced, and the cDNA contained unique molecular identifiers. From the 5' RACE reads, TCRdb called clonotypes with MiXCR, one entry per CDR3 protein. The data show some 900,000 distinct CDR3 sequences, 9% to 15% seen once. Everyone who gave samples was a healthy Caucasian. The same data also contributed to another study, on yellow fever vaccine responses in identical twins.

The clonotype comes from a woman younger than 35 in good health. The source material was PBMCs. The chain combines TRBV12-3 or TRBV12-4 with TRBJ1-1; no clear D gene. Here the CDR3 reads CASSFGVVPEAFF. CDR3 DNA sequence: TGTGCCAGCAGTTTTGGGGTGGTCCCTGAAGCTTTCTTT.